This note documents a single T cell receptor (beta chain) sequence. No antigen is known for it. Per-base qualities were not stored, and no clone one base away is much larger. Genomic DNA was extracted from sorted cells for sequencing of the TCRbeta CDR3 region. The immunoSEQ Assay was used for sequencing of TCRbeta CDR3 regions. This immuneACCESS table, as held by TCRdb, lists in-frame sequences with V and J called but not all clones. Of the missing ones, under half trace to an unresolved V gene in checked studies; the others have no known cause. Counted in this sample were more than 80,000 clones; under 95% of them appeared once. The ten largest clones add up to under 2% of the sample. Patients with a history of autoimmune disease or receiving systemic immunosuppression were excluded from the trial. In every dose cohort, peripheral blood was drawn for TCR sequencing at baseline, cycle 4 day 1, and cycle 7 day 1. The samples were drawn from a first-in-human, open-label, multicenter phase I dose-escalation trial of ivuxolimab. Adults with locally advanced or metastatic melanoma, renal cell, hepatocellular, or head and neck squamous cell carcinoma were enrolled in the trial. Before TCR sequencing, CD4+ T cells and CD8+ T cells were sorted from peripheral blood as separate populations.

This entry belongs to a study of OX40 agonist ivuxolimab in advanced cancers. For the study in its entirety: The costimulatory receptor OX40 (CD134) was targeted by ivuxolimab, a fully human IgG2 agonistic monoclonal antibody. Intravenous ivuxolimab was administered to patients every 2 weeks at six dose levels: 0.01, 0.1, 0.3, 1.5, 3 and 10 mg/kg. Of the 50 to 55 dose-escalation patients, hepatocellular carcinoma was present in around 19, melanoma in around 15, renal cell carcinoma in 9 and head and neck cancer in 9. A male proportion of nearly 85% and a mean age of about 60 years, ranging from 23 to 79, were recorded for the dose-escalation cohort. Patients were allowed to have had prior anti-PD-1, anti-PD-L1 or anti-CTLA-4 therapy, and more than 35% of the dose-escalation patients had been treated with checkpoint inhibitors. Partial responses were achieved by three dose-escalation patients, of whom one had hepatocellular carcinoma and two had cutaneous melanoma. The point of sequencing TCRbeta in the periphery was to test whether ivuxolimab changed TCR sequence diversity and drove clonal T-cell expansion. The paper reports the monotherapy dose-escalation portion (N ≈ 50 patients) of the phase I ivuxolimab trial.

Here is what the overall study found, with its caveats: Which antigens the clonally expanded peripheral T cells were specific for was not determined. Partial responders in the 0.1-3.0 mg/kg groups had among the lowest normalized peripheral clonal expansion, especially among CD8+ T cells. At doses from 0.1 to 3.0 mg/kg, clonal expansion was seen in both CD4+ and CD8+ blood T cells between baseline and week 6. After ivuxolimab, more expanded clones were found on average in CD8+ T cells than in CD4+ T cells. Low levels of normalized T-cell clonal expansion were also seen in some patients who did not respond.

CDR1 and CDR2 (SNHLY, FYNNEI) derive from the germline V gene. The CDR3 sequence holds 13 residues, the cysteine and phenylalanine included. The CDR3 DNA has 39 bases and is translated from base 1. V gives up 4 bases and J gives up 4 bases, and the segment between their germline ends measures 5 bases. This TCR came from an adult with an advanced solid tumor such as melanoma, head and neck, liver or kidney cancer. The rearrangement joined TRBV2 to TRBJ2-6; confidence is insufficient to name the D gene. The sample was CD4+ or CD8+ T cells sorted from blood, taken in a trial of the OX40 agonist ivuxolimab. The sequenced DNA: TGTGCCAGCAGTGTCCTAGGGGCCAACGTCCTGACTTTC. Protein translation: CASSVLGANVLTF. Outside the CDR3, residues come from the reference TRBV2 and TRBJ2-6 proteins, so the full variable domain is: EPEVTQTPSHQVTQMGQEVILRCVPISNHLYFYWYRQILGQKVEFLVSFYNNEISEKSEIFDDQFSVERPDGSNFTLKIRSTKLEDSAMYFCASSVLGANVLTFGAGSRLTVL.